The 13 T cell receptor beta chains reported below all come from one sample, sequenced in a study of blood T cells in healthy people across ages. A second about 7 to 12 cycle PCR used barcoded and J-beta primers. TCRdb ran MiXCR on the 5' RACE reads and lists one entry per CDR3 protein. This table holds roughly 700,000 distinct CDR3 sequences, approximately 25% found once. The same specimen was also included in a second study, on T cells of mothers and their children.

The specimen sequenced was blood. The receptors derive from a boy younger than 18 in good health.

This clonotype was observed a few times. V is TRBV28 and J is TRBJ1-5; D is ambiguous. The CDR3 is made up of 14 amino acids. Germline loops: CDR1 MDHEN, CDR2 SYDVKM. The germline V and J ends were trimmed by 10 bases and 0 bases, with 13 bases remaining between them. In DNA, the CDR3 is TGTGCCAACACCCCCACCCTTAGCAATCAGCCCCAGCATTTT. This encodes CANTPTLSNQPQHF.

V usage is TRBV20-1 and J usage is TRBJ2-1; TRBD2 agrees at 9 bases. With V trimmed by 3 bases and J by 3 bases, 6 bases remained unmatched. The CDR3 sequence is 15 residues long. Germline V lookup: CDR1 DFQATT, CDR2 SNEGSKA (reference sequence). The CDR3, as DNA: TGCAGTGCTAGGTTAGCGGGAGCGATCTACAATGAGCAGTTCTTC. It is translated as CSARLAGAIYNEQFF.

This clonotype has only a few counts. V and J are TRBV20-1 and TRBJ2-2; 12 bases agree with TRBD2. CDR3 length: 16 residues. From germline, CDR1 is DFQATT and CDR2 SNEGSKA (reference sequence). J gave up 7 bases and V 0 bases, and 6 bases lay outside the gene matches. CDR3 sequence: CSARDITSGGHGELFF. The CDR3, as DNA: TGCAGTGCTAGAGATATAACTAGCGGGGGGCACGGGGAGCTGTTTTTT.

The table lists this clonotype with a few counts. CDR3: CASSFGQAAYEQYF. In DNA, the CDR3 is TGTGCCAGCAGTTTCGGGCAGGCAGCCTACGAGCAGTACTTC. V gene TRBV12-3 or TRBV12-4 combines with J gene TRBJ2-1; D uncertain. The J call may be mistaken, given a closer DNA end match to TRBJ2-7. The CDR3 consists of 14 residues.

The rearrangement joins TRBV20-1 to TRBJ2-2; possibly TRBD2 for D (5 bases). This CDR3 contains 12 residues. The germline V gene encodes CDR1 DFQATT and CDR2 SNEGSKA (reference sequence). The V end lost 6 bases, the J end lost 4 bases, and 9 bases lay between the germline ends. The CDR3 spells CSASRGTGELFF. CDR3 coding DNA: TGCAGTGCCTCCCGGGGCACCGGGGAGCTGTTTTTT.

The table lists this clonotype with a few counts. The V gene is TRBV29-1, the J gene TRBJ2-1; TRBD2 matches at 14 bases. Per the germline V gene, CDR1 is SQVTM and CDR2 is ANQGSEA. CDR3 length: 16 amino acids. J lost 4 bases, V lost 6 bases, and 8 bases had no gene match. CDR3 coding DNA: TGCAGCGTGCTCGGACTAGCGGGAGGCCTATACAATGAGCAGTTCTTC. As protein: CSVLGLAGGLYNEQFF.

This clonotype occurred once. The rearrangement uses TRBV12-3 or TRBV12-4 and TRBJ1-2; D not certain. This CDR3 is 13 amino acids long. The ends were cut back, 2 bases at V and 2 bases at J, with 6 bases in the middle. The DNA for the CDR3 is TGTGCCAGCAGTTTACGACTCAACTATGGCTACACCTTC. Amino acids: CASSLRLNYGYTF.

The rearrangement links TRBV7-2 to TRBJ2-3, with 10 bases lining up with TRBD2. V was clipped by 4 bases and J by 0 bases; unmatched bases: 7. Germline V gene data show CDR1 as SGHTA and CDR2 as FQGNSA. The CDR3 has 17 amino acids. The CDR3 DNA reads as TGTGCCAGCAGCTCGCCGACTAGCGGGCCTAGCACAGATACGCAGTATTTT. As protein: CASSSPTSGPSTDTQYF.

The chain combines TRBV12-3 or TRBV12-4 with TRBJ2-2, with a tentative D call TRBD1 (6 bases). The V end was cut by 3 bases, the J end by 1 base, with 9 bases between. The CDR3 is 15 residues long. The CDR3 region is CASSFARGNTGELFF. As DNA, the CDR3 is TGTGCCAGCAGTTTCGCCAGGGGGAACACCGGGGAGCTGTTTTTT.

This clonotype appeared a few times. The rearrangement joins TRBV7-3 to TRBJ2-5; 7 nucleotides align to TRBD1. The closer fit of TRBJ2-1 to the DNA end suggests the J call may be wrong. This CDR3 is built from 13 residues. From germline, CDR1 is SGHTA and CDR2 FQGTGA. DNA for the CDR3: TGTGCCAGCAGCTCGACAGGGTCGGGTGAGCAGTTCTTC. Translated: CASSSTGSGEQFF.

This clonotype was counted only a few times. This chain joins TRBV6-2 or TRBV6-3 and TRBJ1-1; D is ambiguous. Germline CDR1 and CDR2: MNHEY and SVGEGT. The V and J ends lost 6 bases and 3 bases respectively, with 14 bases between them. There are 14 residues in the CDR3. DNA for the CDR3: TGTGCCAGCAGCTTCGCCGTCATGCACACTGAAGCTTTCTTT. Translated, it gives CASSFAVMHTEAFF.

This clonotype was recorded a few times. The CDR3 DNA sequence: TGTGCCACCGCGGACCCAGCAAGAACCAAAAACATTCAGTACTTC. This codes for CATADPARTKNIQYF. The gene calls are TRBV27 and TRBJ2-4; no reliable D call. The CDR3 is 15 amino acids. Germline CDR1 is MNHEY and CDR2 is SMNVEV (reference sequence). Trimming shortened V by 10 bases and J by 2 bases, and 18 bases separated the two germline ends.

This chain joins TRBV20-1 and TRBJ2-7, with D tentatively TRBD2 (5 bases). The ends were cut back, 5 bases at V and 0 bases at J, with 14 bases in the middle. This CDR3 comprises 14 residues. Germline V gene sequence: CDR1 DFQATT, CDR2 SNEGSKA (reference sequence). CDR3 sequence reads: CSAPRAGRSYEQYF. CDR3 nucleotide sequence: TGCAGTGCTCCGAGGGCGGGCCGCTCCTACGAGCAGTACTTC.